The rows below give T cell receptor beta chains drawn from one sample of a study of neurological immune-mediated disorders. TCRdb redid the calling of the 5' RACE reads with MiXCR, one entry per CDR3 protein. The profile shows about 28,000 distinct CDR3 sequences, 9.5% to 13% of them singletons. The sample was PBMCs. These receptors originate from a woman aged 55-69 years in good health. CDR3s leave out the opening cysteine and the closing phenylalanine or tryptophan.

v_call	cdr3_aa
TRBV5-1	ASSLAENYGYT
TRBV7-8	ASSGRTGGAMIVEKLF
TRBV2	ASKGERKETQY
TRBV18	ASSPRRQTNTGELF
TRBV10-3	AIPDRENDYGYT
TRBV20-1	SASDRGYTNEKLF
TRBV12-3/TRBV12-4	ASSRRESRTEAF
TRBV5-1	ASSSGQHTGELF
TRBV2	ASSRDRGTEAF
TRBV12-3/TRBV12-4	ASSWTGMTEAF
TRBV20-1	SARVGVRETQY
TRBV7-3	ASSLELAGELF
TRBV5-1	ASRFTGGLSTDTQY
TRBV4-1	ASSPGGSGIYNEQF
TRBV4-3	ASSQAGVSADTQY
TRBV6-2/TRBV6-3	ASSARPRGVADTQY
TRBV28	ASSLLAGRTDTQY
TRBV15	ATSSQRVSNQPQH
TRBV12-3/TRBV12-4	ASSLAHRGTEAF
TRBV15	ATRETGVGGYT
TRBV6-4	ASSDGLGADTQY
TRBV7-9	ASNTINTDTQY
TRBV5-1	ASSAEPRDTDSNQPQH
TRBV6-2/TRBV6-3	ASSYPAGLAGAKDTQY
TRBV4-1	ASSQEGGAATQPQH
TRBV5-1	ASSLVAGGSRTQY
TRBV29-1	SVGKAQETQY
TRBV10-3	AIANSGNTIY
TRBV12-3/TRBV12-4	DSSLGGDSRSGNTIY
TRBV11-2	ASSLDSGVNTEAF
TRBV7-8	ASSPGPGYSGNTIY
TRBV4-3	ASSQDGGSGGATGELF
TRBV5-1	ASSLARTSGGTDTQY
TRBV7-2	ASSFMGQGKPYEQY
TRBV3-1	ASSPRGGETQY
TRBV7-2	ASSSIGDEKLF
TRBV20-1	SARTSSGADTKY
TRBV12-3/TRBV12-4	ASSDETGAQETQY
TRBV5-1	ASSAWDREETQY
TRBV14	ASSQRQGPDTGELF
TRBV6-2/TRBV6-3	ASSTLARGAGYNEQF
TRBV5-1	ASSLEVVNTEAF
TRBV9	ASSVAPSGGDGELF
TRBV5-1	ASSSGEGILNTEAF